The 6 T cell receptor beta chains below all came from one sample that was sequenced in a study of technical replicates of blood from a few donors. Only in-frame clones appear in the TCRdb table, and some are missing; sequencing was by immunoSEQ multiplex PCR. The sample yields about 64,000 clones, around nine tenths seen once. Sequenced material: PBMCs. These receptors were collected from a human donor in good health. Some clones in this sample may be carry-over from other donors' samples.

CDR3 amino acids: CASSLAGSSGQFF. The CDR3 coding sequence is TGTGCCAGCAGCCTAGCGGGTAGCTCGGGGCAGTTCTTC. V is TRBV11-3 and J is TRBJ2-1; TRBD2 matches at 8 bases. From germline, CDR1 is SGHNT and CDR2 YENEEA. The junction had 9 bases not matched to a gene; V was cut back by 5 bases and J by 12 bases. This CDR3 region has 13 residues.

The rearrangement uses TRBV7-2 and TRBJ1-4, with D possibly TRBD1 on 6 matching bases. Trimming stripped 5 bases from V and 0 bases from J, with 10 bases between. The CDR3 totals 15 residues. CDR1 is SGHTA and CDR2 is FQGNSA in the germline V gene. The CDR3 is CASSLNRATNEKLFF. The CDR3 DNA is TGTGCCAGCAGCCTTAACAGGGCAACTAATGAAAAACTGTTTTTT.

This sequence joins TRBV9 and TRBJ2-5; D perhaps matches TRBD1 (6 bases). Germline CDR1 reads SGDLS; CDR2 reads YYNGEE. V lost 4 bases and J lost 2, with 9 bases in between. There are 13 residues in the CDR3. As DNA, the CDR3 is TGTGCCAGCAGCCAAGGACAGCAAGAGACCCAGTACTTC. Translated: CASSQGQQETQYF. The full variable domain, in which reference TRBV9 and TRBJ2-5 provide the parts outside the CDR3, is DSGVTQTPKHLITATGQRVTLRCSPRSGDLSVYWYQQSLDQGLQFLIQYYNGEERAKGNILERFSAQQFPDLHSELNLSSLELGDSALYFCASSQGQQETQYFGPGTRLLVL.

J is TRBJ1-2 and V is TRBV7-2, with TRBD1 matching 9 bases. Germline lookup yields CDR1 SGHTA and CDR2 FQGNSA. This CDR3 has 15 residues. V lost 5 bases, J lost 7 bases, and 11 bases stayed unmatched. Here the CDR3 DNA reads TGTGCCAGCAGCCAGGGGGGGGGACAGGGAGCTGGCTACACCTTC. This encodes CASSQGGGQGAGYTF.

The chain recombines TRBV9 with TRBJ2-1, with TRBD2 matching over 11 bases. Germline CDR1 is SGDLS and CDR2 is YYNGEE. With V trimmed by 3 bases and J by 7 bases, 6 bases remained unmatched. The CDR3 loop spans 15 amino acids. CDR3 protein: CASSELAGVRNEQFF. The CDR3, as DNA: TGTGCCAGCAGCGAACTAGCGGGAGTACGTAATGAGCAGTTCTTC.

This chain links TRBV7-2 with TRBJ1-6; TRBD1 aligns across 7 bases. The CDR3 consists of 15 residues. V trimming: 6 bases; J trimming: 6 bases; junction bases outside the gene matches: 8. The V gene's germline CDR1 is SGHTA and CDR2 FQGNSA. CDR3 region: CASRPNTGVNSPLHF. The CDR3 DNA follows: TGTGCCAGCAGGCCGAATACAGGGGTTAATTCACCCCTCCACTTT.